The 8 T cell receptor beta chains below were found in one sample sequenced in a study of vaccination effects on CD4 cells after COVID-19. ViraFEST used viral peptide pools to expand antigen-specific CD4+ T cells before sequencing. Culture proceeded for about ten days, and CD4+ T cells were then isolated. Participants got two doses of BNT162b2 or mRNA-1273 vaccine. Only in-frame clones appear in the TCRdb table, and some are missing; sequencing was by immunoSEQ multiplex PCR. The sample holds tens of thousands of clones, approximately 71% seen once. No antigen has been identified for these receptors. The specimen was CD4+ T cells from PBMCs cultured with HCoV-NL63 spike peptides, collected after COVID-19 vaccination. Receptors originate from a human donor who received a COVID-19 vaccine.

The J gene is TRBJ1-1, the V gene TRBV3-1 (or the pseudogene TRBV3-2); TRBD1 is a possible D gene (6 bases). In germline, CDR1 is LGHDT, CDR2 YNNKEL (reference sequence). V shed 5 bases and J shed 7 bases, with 17 bases lying between them. This CDR3 region has 14 residues. The CDR3 sequence: CASSLSGGGLEAFF. The CDR3 coding sequence is TGTGCCAGCAGCTTAAGCGGAGGGGGACTTGAAGCTTTCTTT.

This chain links TRBV4-1 with TRBJ1-1; no clear D gene. Germline CDR1 reads MGHRA; CDR2 reads YSYEKL. Trimming shortened V by 7 bases and J by 4 bases, and 19 bases separated the two germline ends. This CDR3 spans 15 amino acids. CDR3 coding DNA: TGCGCCAGCAATTCCCCTTCCAGACTGCCCACTGAAGCTTTCTTT. Its protein is CASNSPSRLPTEAFF.

This clone has just a few counts. The genes are TRBV2 and TRBJ1-5; TRBD1 aligns across 9 bases. Trimming at V came to 6 bases and at J to 2 bases, leaving 2 bases not matched to a gene. Germline CDR1 SNHLY, CDR2 FYNNEI. CDR3 length equals 14 residues. The CDR3: CASRDRGGNQPQHF. The CDR3 nucleotides are TGTGCCAGCAGGGACAGGGGTGGCAATCAGCCCCAGCATTTT. Combining the CDR3 with reference TRBV2 and TRBJ1-5 gives the whole variable domain EPEVTQTPSHQVTQMGQEVILRCVPISNHLYFYWYRQILGQKVEFLVSFYNNEISEKSEIFDDQFSVERPDGSNFTLKIRSTKLEDSAMYFCASRDRGGNQPQHFGDGTRLSIL.

As DNA, the CDR3 is TGCGCCAGCAGTGAATATCAGTCCGGACAATCTGGGGCCAACGTCCTGACTTTC. This encodes CASSEYQSGQSGANVLTF. The rearrangement links TRBV10-1 to TRBJ2-6; a possible D gene is TRBD1 (5 bases). The ends were cut back, 3 bases at V and 1 base at J, with 16 bases in the middle. This CDR3 is built from 18 residues. Germline V gene lookup returns CDR1 WNHNN and CDR2 SYGVQD (reference sequence).

The V and J genes are TRBV5-1 and TRBJ2-2; no reliable D call. Trimming took 3 bases from V and 3 from J, leaving 12 bases between them. The germline V gene has CDR1 SGHRS and CDR2 YFSETQ. This CDR3 spans 15 amino acids. CDR3 nucleotide sequence: TGCGCCAGCAGCTGGTCTAGGGCTGACACCGGGGAGCTGTTTTTT. Its protein product is CASSWSRADTGELFF.

The chain recombines TRBV30 with TRBJ2-5; D is unresolved. The length of the CDR3 is 10 residues. Germline V CDR1 and CDR2: GTSNPN, SVGIG (reference sequence). V was clipped by 3 bases and J by 5 bases, with 4 bases between them. The CDR3 nucleotides are TGTGCCTGGAGGATGGAGACCCAGTACTTC. This codes for CAWRMETQYF.

This clone was found a few times. The chain employs TRBV18 and TRBJ2-2; 10 bases align to TRBD2. CDR3 length: 17 amino acids. V gave up 4 bases and J gave up 4 bases; unmatched junction bases: 9. Per germline, CDR1 KGHSH and CDR2 LQKENI. CDR3 nucleotide sequence: TGTGCCAGCTCACTATCCGGGACTAGCGTAATCACCGGGGAGCTGTTTTTT. This gives the protein CASSLSGTSVITGELFF.

V and J are TRBV9 and TRBJ1-2; 8 nucleotides agree with TRBD1. Germline CDR1 and CDR2: SGDLS and YYNGEE. CDR3 size: 12 residues. V trimming: 2 bases; J trimming: 7 bases; junction bases outside the gene matches: 1. The CDR3 sequence is CASSVDRVGYTF. CDR3 sequence (DNA): TGTGCCAGCAGCGTGGACAGGGTTGGCTACACCTTC.